A selection of T cell receptor beta chains follows, all from one sample in a study of blood T cell repertoires in COVID-19. Clones were sequenced by immunoSEQ multiplex PCR, and TCRdb holds only the in-frame ones, with some missing. The data contain 130,000 to 150,000 clones, about nine tenths of them singletons. Sequencing used peripheral blood. All receptors derive from a human donor in a cohort sampled during active COVID-19. Both conserved end residues are part of each CDR3. A D gene is named only where the DNA matches it firmly. For some rows the clone size is stated as once, few or many, or as a class when expanded; others skip it.

D gene	clone size	V gene	J gene	CDR3 DNA	CDR3 protein
-	-	TRBV7-3	TRBJ2-3	TGTGCCAGCAGCCCACGTGCCCTAGCGCCAGATACGCAGTATTTT	CASSPRALAPDTQYF
TRBD1	once	TRBV2	TRBJ2-7	TGTGCCACAAAAGGACAGGGGTACGAGCAGTACTTC	CATKGQGYEQYF
TRBD2	-	TRBV6-5	TRBJ2-1	TGTGCCAGCAGTTCCCGAATAGCGGGGAGCTACAATGAGCAGTTCTTC	CASSSRIAGSYNEQFF
TRBD1	-	TRBV19	TRBJ2-5	TGTGCCAGTAGTATAGGGGACAGGGGTTTGGGAGAGACCCAGTACTTC	CASSIGDRGLGETQYF
TRBD1	few	TRBV6-5	TRBJ1-6	TGTGCCAGCACCTGGGACAGGCAAAATTCACCCCTCCACTTT	CASTWDRQNSPLHF
TRBD1	-	TRBV29-1	TRBJ2-7	TGCAGCGTTGAGGGACAGTTCTACGAGCAGTACTTC	CSVEGQFYEQYF
-	-	TRBV10-1	TRBJ2-3	TGCGCCAGCAGTGCGCCAGGCACAGATACGCAGTATTTT	CASSAPGTDTQYF
-	-	TRBV20-1	TRBJ2-7	TGCAGTGCTACAGGGGAGGGCGAGCAGTACTTC	CSATGEGEQYF
-	once	TRBV29-1	TRBJ2-7	TGCAGCGTCGCAATATACAACTACGAGCAGTACTTC	CSVAIYNYEQYF
-	-	TRBV5-1	TRBJ2-7	TGCGCCAGCAGCCTCGGACTGGAGGCAGATTCCTACGAGCAGTACTTC	CASSLGLEADSYEQYF
TRBD1	-	TRBV2	TRBJ1-6	TGTGCCAGCAGTCCCCCGGGACAGAATAATTCACCCCTCCACTTT	CASSPPGQNNSPLHF
TRBD2	-	TRBV5-1	TRBJ2-2	TGCGCCAGCAGCCGACTAGCGGGATTATCTAACACCGGGGAGCTGTTTTTT	CASSRLAGLSNTGELFF
-	-	TRBV24-1	TRBJ2-5	TGTGCCACCAGAAGGGGGGGGCAAGAGACCCAGTACTTC	CATRRGGQETQYF
TRBD2	-	TRBV6-2/TRBV6-3	TRBJ2-3	TGTGCCAGCAGTTACTCGGCTAGCGGGCTGAGCACAGATACGCAGTATTTT	CASSYSASGLSTDTQYF
-	-	TRBV6-5	TRBJ1-6	TGTGCCAGCAGTTACTCGGGCCACCTTGATTCACCCCTCCACTTT	CASSYSGHLDSPLHF
TRBD1	-	TRBV12-3/TRBV12-4	TRBJ1-2	TGTGCCAGCAGTTTACTAGGACAGGGTGGCTACACCTTC	CASSLLGQGGYTF
TRBD2	-	TRBV28	TRBJ2-3	TGTGCCAGCAGTCGACCCCCCCACGGACTAGCGGGGGATACGCAGTATTTT	CASSRPPHGLAGDTQYF
-	-	TRBV4-3	TRBJ2-3	TGCGCCAGCAGCCAAGAATCAGGAGGGACAGATACGCAGTATTTT	CASSQESGGTDTQYF
-	-	TRBV24-1	TRBJ2-2	TGTGCCACCAGTACACAGGGCCCTGAGGCCGGGGAGCTGTTTTTT	CATSTQGPEAGELFF
TRBD2	-	TRBV19	TRBJ2-1	TGTGCCAGTAGTATAGAGCTAGCGGGGGGGCCCTACAATGAGCAGTTCTTC	CASSIELAGGPYNEQFF
TRBD1	-	TRBV30	TRBJ2-7	TGTGCCTGGAGTGGACAGGGGGCTTCCTACGAGCAGTACTTC	CAWSGQGASYEQYF
TRBD1	-	TRBV19	TRBJ2-3	TGTGCCAGTAGTAACCGGGACAGGGTGGCAGATACGCAGTATTTT	CASSNRDRVADTQYF
-	-	TRBV5-1	TRBJ2-7	TGCGCCAGCAGCCCGAGACAGTCCTACGAGCAGTACTTC	CASSPRQSYEQYF
TRBD2	few	TRBV27	TRBJ2-7	TGTGCCAGCAGTTTACAGGATCGAGGAGGGCTAGCGGGAGCTTCGGACGAGCAGTACTTC	CASSLQDRGGLAGASDEQYF
-	few	TRBV7-9	TRBJ2-7	TGTGCCAGCAGCCGTACAGGGTCCTCCTACGAGCAGTACTTC	CASSRTGSSYEQYF